These 32 T cell receptor beta chains came from one sample sequenced in a study of T cell repertoires in cytomegalovirus infection. MiXCR, run by TCRdb on the reads, gives a single entry per CDR3 protein. Seen here are hundreds of thousands of distinct CDR3 sequences, roughly 24% observed once, and the top ten hold less than 10%. The sample comprised CD8+ T cells from PBMCs. All receptors come from a human donor in good health (CMV status not recorded). Some clones in this sample may be carry-over from other donors' samples.

Points on this clonotype: Since a much larger clone is just one base distant, this may be a read error. The CDR3 region is CANSPSSVEEKLFF. CDR3 in DNA: TGTGCCAACAGCCCCTCATCCGTGGAGGAAAAACTGTTTTTT. The chain recombines TRBV7-6 with TRBJ1-4, with D unresolved. Germline CDR1 and CDR2: SGHVS and FNYEAQ. This CDR3 spans 14 amino acids.

The chain uses TRBV11-2 and TRBJ2-4; 7 nucleotides match TRBD1. V was clipped by 5 bases and J by 0 bases; unmatched bases: 7. From germline, CDR1 is SGHAT and CDR2 FQNNGV. The CDR3 consists of 16 residues. The CDR3 nucleotides read TGTGCCAGCAGCCCGCGGACAGGAAGAGCCAAAAACATTCAGTACTTC. This sequence encodes CASSPRTGRAKNIQYF. The entire variable domain, with the rest obtained from reference TRBV11-2 and TRBJ2-4, is as follows: EAGVAQSPRYKIIEKRQSVAFWCNPISGHATLYWYQQILGQGPKLLIQFQNNGVVDDSQLPKDRFSAERLKGVDSTLKIQPAKLEDSAVYLCASSPRTGRAKNIQYFGAGTRLSVL.

This clonotype was seen more than once but under ten times. This rearrangement joins TRBV28 to TRBJ2-7; possible D gene TRBD2, 6 bases. The V gene's germline CDR1 is MDHEN and CDR2 SYDVKM. V was trimmed by 4 bases and J by 3 bases, leaving 13 bases between them. The CDR3 extends over 14 amino acids. Here the CDR3 reads CASSSGGYYYEQYV. CDR3 DNA sequence: TGTGCCAGCAGTTCCGGGGGATATTACTACGAGCAGTACGTC.

This clonotype was detected a few times. The chain joins TRBV27 to TRBJ1-1; D gene unclear. The V gene lost 2 bases and the J gene lost 1 base, with 8 bases spanning the gap. Germline CDR1 reads MNHEY; CDR2 reads SMNVEV (reference sequence). This CDR3 region has 14 residues. CDR3 coding DNA: TGTGCCAGCAGTTTAACGGCTACGAACACTGAAGCTTTCTTT. Its translation is CASSLTATNTEAFF.

This clonotype was observed at least ten times. The chain links TRBV7-9 to TRBJ2-5; possibly TRBD2 for D (5 bases). The CDR3 has 14 residues. V was trimmed by 3 bases and J by 6 bases, leaving 14 bases between them. The germline gives CDR1 SEHNR, CDR2 FQNEAQ (reference sequence). In DNA, the CDR3 is TGTGCCAGCAGCTTCGGGGAAGGGAGAAAGACCCAGTACTTC. Amino acid sequence: CASSFGEGRKTQYF.

Of note for this clonotype: This clone may be a read error of a much larger clone one base away. V is TRBV6-8 and J is TRBJ2-7, with D perhaps matching TRBD2 (6 bases). The CDR3 consists of 15 residues. Germline values: CDR1 MNHGY, CDR2 SAAAGT. This CDR3 is CANSFAPGLDYEQYV. In nucleotides, the CDR3 is TGTGCCAACAGTTTCGCTCCGGGACTTGACTACGAGCAGTACGTC.

The chain couples TRBV5-1 to TRBJ2-5, with a possible D match to TRBD1 (5 bases). The CDR3 consists of 16 residues. The V and J ends lost 0 bases and 5 bases respectively, with 17 bases between them. Germline CDR1 reads SGHRS; CDR2 reads YFSETQ. Written as DNA, the CDR3 is TGCGCCAGCAGCTTGGGACAGTCCGGAACTTATGAGACCCAGTACTTC. Its protein is CASSLGQSGTYETQYF.

This sequence joins TRBV4-1 and TRBJ2-1; D is perhaps TRBD1 (6 bases). Trimming left V 3 bases short and J 3 bases short, with 9 bases between. This CDR3 is 14 amino acids long. Germline V gene sequence: CDR1 MGHRA, CDR2 YSYEKL. The DNA of the CDR3 is TGCGCCAGCAGCCATCGGACAGACTACAATGAGCAGTTCTTC. This encodes CASSHRTDYNEQFF.

This clonotype appeared a few times. The chain employs TRBV27 and TRBJ2-2; D not resolved. From germline, CDR1 is MNHEY and CDR2 SMNVEV (reference sequence). V was pared by 5 bases and J by 2 bases, with 15 bases between. The CDR3 is 16 residues long. DNA of the CDR3: TGTGCCAGCAGTCCGCTGGGTCTTGCTAACACCGGGGAGCTGTTTTTT. Translating it yields CASSPLGLANTGELFF.

This clonotype was observed many times. The chain carries TRBV6-2 or TRBV6-3 and TRBJ2-7; D is unresolved. The CDR3 covers 12 residues. The V end was cut by 6 bases, the J end by 3 bases, with 9 bases between. The germline V gene encodes CDR1 MNHEY and CDR2 SVGEGT. This CDR3 is CASSPAGYEQYV. The CDR3 DNA sequence: TGTGCCAGCAGCCCTGCCGGCTACGAGCAGTACGTC.

This clonotype was recorded a few times. A read error may account for a junction end that differs from germline. The chain couples TRBV7-2 to TRBJ2-7; 8 bases are a match to TRBD2. This CDR3 has 16 amino acids. Germline V gives CDR1 SGHTA, CDR2 FQGNSA. In nucleotides, the CDR3 is TGTGCCAACAGCCTCCGGGCGGGGGGAGTATCCTACGAGCAGTACTTC. Amino acid sequence: CANSLRAGGVSYEQYF.

This clonotype came up many times. The chain couples TRBV7-2 to TRBJ2-1; 12 bases match TRBD2. Germline CDR1 reads SGHTA; CDR2 reads FQGNSA. V was pared by 4 bases and J by 4 bases, with 14 bases of the junction left unmatched. The CDR3 has 19 amino acids. The CDR3 loop is CASSSHRSTSGGPYNEQFF. The CDR3 nucleotides are TGTGCCAGCAGCTCTCACAGGAGTACTAGCGGGGGGCCTTACAATGAGCAGTTCTTC.

The chain has TRBV20-1 and TRBJ1-2; D is perhaps TRBD1 (6 bases). The V and J ends lost 2 bases and 5 bases respectively, with 12 bases between them. This CDR3 comprises 13 residues. In germline, CDR1 is DFQATT, CDR2 SNEGSKA (reference sequence). The DNA of the CDR3 is TGCAGTGCTAGAAATAGGGGGGATTATGGCTACACCTTC. Translation: CSARNRGDYGYTF.

V and J are TRBV20-1 and TRBJ1-2; 10 nucleotides line up with TRBD1. Germline V lookup: CDR1 DFQATT, CDR2 SNEGSKA (reference sequence). This CDR3 is built from 13 residues. J was trimmed by 5 bases and V by 2 bases; bases with no gene match: 2. DNA of the CDR3: TGCAGTGCTAGATTGGACAGGGGGTATGGCTACACCTTC. Amino acids: CSARLDRGYGYTF.

The chain recombines TRBV6-5 with TRBJ1-2, with TRBD1 as a possible D gene (5 bases). The germline CDR1 and CDR2 sequences are MNHEY and SVGAGI. The CDR3 covers 14 residues. With 7 bases removed from V and 6 bases from J, the gap between germline ends came to 18 bases. CDR3 region: CASNYFDGADGYTF. CDR3 coding DNA: TGTGCCAGCAACTACTTCGACGGGGCGGATGGCTACACCTTC.

The chain couples TRBV12-3 or TRBV12-4 to TRBJ1-2, with 9 bases lining up with TRBD1. Unmatched junction bases numbered 7, after V lost 1 base and J lost 4 bases. CDR3 length equals 16 residues. The CDR3 is CASSLVGQGIFYGYTF. In nucleotides, the CDR3 is TGTGCCAGCAGTTTAGTGGGACAGGGAATCTTCTATGGCTACACCTTC.

This clonotype has only a few counts. This rearrangement joins TRBV6-6 to TRBJ2-5; no firm D call. CDR1 and CDR2 from the germline V gene are MNHNY and SVGAGI (reference sequence). This CDR3 has 15 amino acids. With 4 bases removed from V and 1 base from J, the gap between germline ends came to 13 bases. The CDR3 DNA reads TGTGCCAGCAGTTCTTCCTACTACACCCAAGAGACCCAGTACTTC. It yields the protein CASSSSYYTQETQYF.

The rearrangement joins TRBV28 to TRBJ1-1; TRBD1 agrees at 7 bases. The V gene end was trimmed by 5 bases and the J gene end by 0 bases; junction bases not matched to a gene: 9. This CDR3 has 16 amino acids. The germline V gene has CDR1 MDHEN and CDR2 SYDVKM. CDR3 sequence reads: CASSATGDYMNTEAFF. The CDR3 region has the DNA TGTGCCAGCAGTGCCACAGGGGACTATATGAACACTGAAGCTTTCTTT.

This clonotype came up many times. The chain links TRBV7-9 to TRBJ2-5; TRBD1 or TRBD2 may be the D gene (6 bases each). This CDR3 has 14 amino acids. CDR1 and CDR2 (germline): SEHNR, FQNEAQ (reference sequence). V was clipped by 5 bases and J by 7 bases, with 17 bases between them. The CDR3 nucleotides are TGTGCCAGCAGCAACCGGGACACGGAGGGGACCCAGTACTTC. Translated, it gives CASSNRDTEGTQYF.

This clonotype has a handful of counts. V and J are TRBV4-1 and TRBJ2-1, with a possible D match to TRBD2 (6 bases). CDR3 length equals 18 residues. Trimming left V 0 bases short and J 0 bases short, with 15 bases between. Looked up from germline, CDR1 is MGHRA and CDR2 is YSYEKL. CDR3 sequence: CASSQDGGAPSSYNEQFF. The CDR3, as DNA: TGCGCCAGCAGCCAAGATGGCGGGGCTCCAAGCTCCTACAATGAGCAGTTCTTC.

This clonotype has a count of ten or more. The chain recombines TRBV6-5 with TRBJ2-1; TRBD1 matches at 8 bases. The V gene end was trimmed by 6 bases and the J gene end by 8 bases; junction bases not matched to a gene: 12. Germline V gene lookup returns CDR1 MNHEY and CDR2 SVGAGI. The CDR3 loop spans 15 amino acids. CDR3 DNA sequence: TGTGCCAGCAGCCAACTCCTCCAGGGGGCGGATGAGCAGTTCTTC. It yields the protein CASSQLLQGADEQFF.

This clonotype was counted many times. V usage is TRBV7-6 and J usage is TRBJ2-2; weak D call: TRBD1 (6 bases). Deletions cut 1 base from V and 4 bases from J, with 16 bases between. This CDR3 is 17 amino acids long. CDR1 and CDR2 (germline): SGHVS, FNYEAQ. The CDR3: CASSLVNPGAATGELFF. The CDR3 bases are TGTGCCAGCAGCTTAGTAAACCCAGGGGCGGCCACCGGGGAGCTGTTTTTT.

About this clonotype itself: A much more abundant neighbour one base away suggests this may be a read error. The chain couples TRBV12-3 or TRBV12-4 to TRBJ1-1; D remains ambiguous. CDR3 length: 13 residues. Trimming took 7 bases from V and 6 from J, leaving 15 bases between them. CDR3 loop: CASKDGAAAEAFF. Here the CDR3 DNA reads TGTGCCAGCAAAGACGGCGCAGCTGCTGAAGCTTTCTTT.

This clonotype has just a few counts. The V and J genes are TRBV7-6 and TRBJ2-2; D unresolved. This CDR3 has 15 residues. Germline lookup yields CDR1 SGHVS and CDR2 FNYEAQ. Trimming took off 5 bases at V and 1 base at J, with 11 bases between the two ends. The CDR3 DNA is TGTGCCAGCAGCAACCGAAATGGGAACACCGGGGAGCTGTTTTTT. It is translated as CASSNRNGNTGELFF.

The chain couples TRBV6-2 or TRBV6-3 to TRBJ2-2; possibly TRBD2 for D (6 bases). The CDR3 covers 15 residues. Looked up from germline, CDR1 is MNHEY and CDR2 is SVGEGT. Trimming left V 0 bases short and J 4 bases short, with 9 bases between. The CDR3 here is CASSYSEGVTGELFF. The DNA for the CDR3 is TGTGCCAGCAGTTACTCGGAGGGCGTCACCGGGGAGCTGTTTTTT.

This clonotype was counted at least ten times. This chain joins TRBV12-5 and TRBJ2-3, with D perhaps matching TRBD1 (5 bases). Germline V gene data show CDR1 as LGHNT and CDR2 as FRNRAP. The CDR3 length is 15 residues. V was pared by 5 bases and J by 2 bases, with 14 bases between. The CDR3 DNA reads as TGTGCTAGTGGTCTGACAGTCACCCCCACAGATACGCAGTATTTT. The encoded protein is CASGLTVTPTDTQYF.

This clonotype was counted ten times or more. The J gene is TRBJ1-3, the V gene TRBV12-5; D is unclear. Trimming left V 7 bases short and J 0 bases short, with 10 bases between. CDR1 and CDR2 from the germline V gene are LGHNT and FRNRAP. The CDR3 contains 14 residues. CDR3 in amino acids: CASDKENSGNTIYF. The CDR3 bases are TGTGCTAGTGATAAGGAGAACTCTGGAAACACCATATATTTT.

This chain connects TRBV9 to TRBJ2-3; maybe TRBD1 (6 bases). V lost 7 bases and J lost 4, with 13 bases in between. The CDR3 totals 13 residues. The germline CDR1 and CDR2 sequences are SGDLS and YYNGEE. The CDR3 sequence is CASAQGNPDTQYF. For the CDR3, the DNA is TGTGCCAGCGCCCAGGGGAACCCAGATACGCAGTATTTT. Complete variable domain (other parts from reference TRBV9 and TRBJ2-3): DSGVTQTPKHLITATGQRVTLRCSPRSGDLSVYWYQQSLDQGLQFLIQYYNGEERAKGNILERFSAQQFPDLHSELNLSSLELGDSALYFCASAQGNPDTQYFGPGTRLTVL.

This clonotype has only a few counts. V and J are TRBV29-1 and TRBJ2-2; D possibly corresponds to TRBD1 (6 bases). Trimming removed 1 base at V and 5 bases at J, with 20 bases between. The CDR3 is made up of 17 amino acids. Looked up from germline, CDR1 is SQVTM and CDR2 is ANQGSEA. The CDR3 DNA follows: TGCAGCGTTGAAGGCCGAGGGGACAACCCGATAACCGGGGAGCTGTTTTTT. It yields the protein CSVEGRGDNPITGELFF.

This chain connects TRBV28 to TRBJ2-7; 7 bases line up with TRBD1. The CDR3 length is 15 residues. Germline loops: CDR1 MDHEN, CDR2 SYDVKM. Here the CDR3 reads CVSSPHRGYAYEQYV. As DNA, the CDR3 is TGTGTCAGCAGTCCTCACAGGGGATATGCCTACGAGCAGTACGTC.

V and J are TRBV6-2 or TRBV6-3 and TRBJ2-1; D perhaps matches TRBD1 (6 bases). Per germline, CDR1 MNHEY and CDR2 SVGEGT. The CDR3 covers 14 residues. V gave up 4 bases and J gave up 4 bases, with 11 bases separating them. The CDR3 DNA follows: TGTGCCAGCAGTTGGCAGGGGCTTTACAATGAGCAGTTCTTC. Amino acids: CASSWQGLYNEQFF.

This clonotype was observed a handful of times. This chain links TRBV20-1 with TRBJ2-5; 9 bases are a match to TRBD2. Germline trimming cut 3 bases from V and 5 bases from J; bases unmatched to any gene: 16. This CDR3 has 17 amino acids. Germline CDR1 is DFQATT and CDR2 is SNEGSKA (reference sequence). CDR3 protein: CSASALAGTQFVETQYF. CDR3 nucleotides: TGCAGTGCTAGTGCTCTAGCGGGGACCCAATTCGTGGAGACCCAGTACTTC.